Listed here are 8 T cell receptor beta chains from one sample, sequenced in a study of CD8 T cells in ankylosing spondylitis. MiXCR, applied by TCRdb to the 5' RACE reads, yields one record per CDR3 protein. The sample consists of roughly 220,000 distinct CDR3 sequences, approximately 20% of them appearing once. What these receptors recognize is not known. Study conclusions and caveats: Blood from ankylosing spondylitis patients appeared to carry a characteristic roughly eight-variant TCR beta motif.

Sequences were obtained from blood, either unsorted or a sorted T cell fraction (not recorded which). The source is a male donor with ankylosing spondylitis.

This clonotype appeared a few times. The gene calls are TRBV3-1 and TRBJ1-4; the match to TRBD1 covers 8 bases. In germline, CDR1 is LGHDT, CDR2 YNNKEL (reference sequence). The V segment lost 4 bases and the J segment 0 bases; nucleotides outside the gene matches: 4. CDR3 length: 16 amino acids. Here the CDR3 DNA reads TGTGCCAGCAGCCTGGACAGGGTTGCAACTAATGAAAAACTGTTTTTT. This sequence encodes CASSLDRVATNEKLFF.

The chain combines TRBV3-1 with TRBJ2-5, with a tentative D call TRBD2 (6 bases). Per germline, CDR1 LGHDT and CDR2 YNNKEL (reference sequence). V lost 0 bases, J lost 0 bases, and 14 bases lay in between. The CDR3 is 17 amino acids. The CDR3 loop reads CASSQEGTHSYQETQYF. As DNA, the CDR3 is TGTGCCAGCAGCCAAGAAGGGACTCACTCTTACCAAGAGACCCAGTACTTC.

This chain joins TRBV7-8 and TRBJ2-1, with 8 bases lining up with TRBD2. CDR3 size: 15 residues. Per germline, CDR1 SGHVS and CDR2 FQNEAQ. V shed 4 bases and J 3 bases; nucleotides not matched to a gene: 5. DNA for the CDR3: TGTGCCAGCAGCTCCGCGGGGGGCAACTACAATGAGCAGTTCTTC. Translated: CASSSAGGNYNEQFF.

This clonotype was seen a handful of times. V and J are TRBV29-1 and TRBJ1-1; D not certain. Trimming cost V 0 bases and J 7 bases, with 6 bases left between them. CDR1 and CDR2 from the germline V gene are SQVTM and ANQGSEA. The CDR3 runs to 11 residues. In DNA, the CDR3 is TGCAGCGTTGAAGAGGGGAGTGAAGCTTTCTTT. Protein sequence: CSVEEGSEAFF. The complete variable domain, with remaining parts taken from reference TRBV29-1 and TRBJ1-1, reads SAVISQKPSRDICQRGTSLTIQCQVDSQVTMMFWYRQQPGQSLTLIATANQGSEATYESGFVIDKFPISRPNLTFSTLTVSNMSPEDSSIYLCSVEEGSEAFFGQGTRLTVV.

The gene calls are TRBV24-1 and TRBJ2-5; 7 bases fit TRBD1. The ends lost 5 bases at V and 5 bases at J; junction bases unmatched: 10. The CDR3 contains 15 residues. Germline CDR1 KGHDR, CDR2 SFDVKD. Here the CDR3 DNA reads TGTGCCACCAGTGTTTACAGGGGTGGGAAGGAGACCCAGTACTTC. Protein: CATSVYRGGKETQYF.

This clonotype was recorded a few times. The rearrangement links TRBV12-3 or TRBV12-4 to TRBJ2-5; a weak D match, TRBD1 (5 bases). V dropped 6 bases and J dropped 4 bases, with 15 bases sitting between them. The CDR3 sequence is 14 residues long. The CDR3 loop is CASRPDSIRETQYF. The CDR3 DNA sequence: TGTGCCAGCAGACCCGACAGTATCCGAGAGACCCAGTACTTC.

This clonotype was observed a handful of times. The J gene is TRBJ2-2, the V gene TRBV20-1, with D possibly being TRBD2 (6 bases). Trimming shortened V by 6 bases and J by 6 bases, and 17 bases separated the two germline ends. The CDR3 sequence is 14 residues long. Germline V gene data show CDR1 as DFQATT and CDR2 as SNEGSKA (reference sequence). In DNA form, the CDR3 reads TGCAGTGCCAGGACGGGCAGGGAGGCCGGGGAGCTGTTTTTT. It is translated as CSARTGREAGELFF.

This clonotype was seen repeatedly, ten times or more. The V and J genes are TRBV7-8 and TRBJ2-5; 7 bases map to TRBD2. The CDR3 runs 15 residues. J was trimmed by 5 bases and V by 5 bases; bases with no gene match: 11. CDR1 and CDR2 (germline): SGHVS, FQNEAQ. This chain's CDR3 is CASSLRTSTEETQYF. The CDR3 nucleotides read TGTGCCAGCAGCCTCAGGACTAGTACGGAGGAGACCCAGTACTTC.